This entry lists 26 T cell receptor beta chains sequenced from one sample in a study of STAT5B mutations in CD4+ large granular lymphocyte leukemia. TCRdb keeps only in-frame clones here, not all; method: immunoSEQ multiplex PCR. This sample carries more than 20,000 clones, 70% to 80% of them seen once, and the ten largest clones take 0.4% to 0.45%. Input material: CD4+ T cells from blood buffy coats. Receptor source: a human donor in good health.

This chain connects TRBV2 to TRBJ2-7; a possible D gene is TRBD1 (7 bases). CDR3 length equals 14 residues. Trimming pared 6 bases from V and 6 bases from J, leaving 18 bases between. Germline V gene lookup returns CDR1 SNHLY and CDR2 FYNNEI. CDR3 bases: TGTGCCAGCAGATGGCGGGACAGCCCACTCGAGCAGTACTTC. It is translated as CASRWRDSPLEQYF.

The chain employs TRBV5-5 and TRBJ1-1; no firm D call. V lost 2 bases and J lost 3, with 11 bases in between. Germline V lookup: CDR1 SGHKS, CDR2 YYEKEE (reference sequence). The CDR3 is 14 amino acids. CDR3 nucleotides: TGTGCCAGCAGCTTAGGGATAGCGGACACTGAAGCTTTCTTT. It encodes CASSLGIADTEAFF.

The V call is TRBV10-1, the J call TRBJ2-4; weak D call: TRBD2 (6 bases). Trimming removed 0 bases from V and 8 bases from J, with 17 bases in between. The CDR3 runs 16 residues. From germline, CDR1 is WNHNN and CDR2 SYGVQD (reference sequence). CDR3 loop: CASSESINRRGDIQYF. CDR3 in DNA: TGCGCCAGCAGTGAGTCGATTAATCGGCGGGGCGACATTCAGTACTTC.

The V call is TRBV5-5, the J call TRBJ2-1; 7 bases align to TRBD1. Germline V gene sequence: CDR1 SGHKS, CDR2 YYEKEE (reference sequence). The CDR3 is made up of 16 amino acids. The trim removed 7 bases at V and 5 bases at J, leaving 15 bases unmatched. CDR3 in DNA: TGTGCCAGCGGCCGGGCCCCCGCGACAGGGAACAATGAGCAGTTCTTC. Amino acid sequence: CASGRAPATGNNEQFF.

V usage is TRBV7-8 and J usage is TRBJ2-3; 7 nucleotides match TRBD2. This CDR3 has 14 amino acids. Germline V gives CDR1 SGHVS, CDR2 FQNEAQ. V was clipped by 2 bases and J by 1 base; unmatched bases: 0. The CDR3 sequence: CASSLTSGTDTQYF. CDR3 in DNA: TGTGCCAGCAGCTTAACTAGCGGCACAGATACGCAGTATTTT.

Concerning this clone: One end of the junction is discordant with germline, which a read error may explain. This chain uses TRBV11-3 with TRBJ1-5; 9 bases are a match to TRBD1. CDR3 length: 16 residues. From germline, CDR1 is SGHNT and CDR2 YENEEA. CDR3 sequence: CASSLGPGQGKQPQHF. The CDR3 DNA reads TGTGCCAGCAGCTTAGGACCGGGACAGGGCAAACAGCCCCAGCATTTT.

The chain joins TRBV6-5 to TRBJ2-3; D gene uncertain. V was trimmed by 5 bases and J by 5 bases, leaving 8 bases between them. Germline lookup yields CDR1 MNHEY and CDR2 SVGAGI. The CDR3 is 12 amino acids. The chain's CDR3 is CASSPMRDTQYF. The CDR3 nucleotides are TGTGCCAGCAGTCCTATGAGAGATACGCAGTATTTT.

CDR3 region: CASSLDGLSGELFF. The CDR3 DNA follows: TGTGCCAGCAGCTTAGACGGCCTTTCCGGGGAGCTGTTTTTT. The V and J genes are TRBV11-3 and TRBJ2-2, with D unresolved. V was shortened by 0 bases and J by 6 bases, with 8 bases between the two germline ends. The germline V gene encodes CDR1 SGHNT and CDR2 YENEEA. This CDR3 comprises 14 residues.

The chain has TRBV15 and TRBJ1-6; D remains ambiguous. Trimming pared 1 base from V and 7 bases from J, leaving 20 bases between. Germline lookup yields CDR1 LNHNV and CDR2 YYDKDF (reference sequence). The CDR3 is 18 amino acids. DNA for the CDR3: TGTGCCACCAGCAGAGGCGTGGGATCTGTGTTTCACAATTCACCCCTCCACTTT. It codes for CATSRGVGSVFHNSPLHF.

The V gene is TRBV5-4, the J gene TRBJ1-1; a possible D gene is TRBD1 (5 bases). Germline loops: CDR1 SGHNT, CDR2 YYREEE (reference sequence). V was cut by 5 bases and J by 0 bases, with 23 bases left in between. The CDR3 is 18 residues long. The CDR3 is CASSSVRDAKPMNTEAFF. The CDR3 bases are TGTGCCAGCAGTTCGGTCCGGGACGCAAAGCCGATGAACACTGAAGCTTTCTTT.

This chain joins TRBV5-8 and TRBJ2-2; 8 nucleotides match TRBD1. CDR1 SGHTS and CDR2 YDEGEE come from the germline V gene. The junction had 2 bases not matched to a gene; V was cut back by 7 bases and J by 3 bases. The CDR3 runs to 13 residues. CDR3 coding DNA: TGTGCCAGCGACAGGGGTTACACCGGGGAGCTGTTTTTT. It translates to CASDRGYTGELFF.

There are a few counts of this clone. The chain joins TRBV19 to TRBJ1-1; possible D gene TRBD1, 6 bases. This CDR3 is built from 12 residues. Germline-derived CDR1 and CDR2 are LNHDA and SQIVND (reference sequence). The germline V and J ends were trimmed by 9 bases and 2 bases, with 10 bases remaining between them. The CDR3 loop reads CASATGNTEAFF. The DNA for the CDR3 is TGTGCCAGCGCGACAGGAAACACTGAAGCTTTCTTT.

CDR3 DNA sequence: TGTGCCAGCAGCTTACAGCCTACAGATACGCAGTATTTT. This sequence encodes CASSLQPTDTQYF. This chain links TRBV7-2 with TRBJ2-3; no firm D call. With 2 bases removed from V and 3 bases from J, the gap between germline ends came to 6 bases. The CDR3 extends over 13 amino acids. Germline V CDR1 and CDR2: SGHTA, FQGNSA.

The genes are TRBV28 and TRBJ2-1; 9 nucleotides line up with TRBD2. Per the germline V gene, CDR1 is MDHEN and CDR2 is SYDVKM. The CDR3 consists of 16 residues. Trimming removed 3 bases from V and 6 bases from J; junction bases left unmatched: 9. The CDR3 DNA reads as TGTGCCAGCAGTTTCCCTGGGACTAGCATTTCCAATGAGCAGTTCTTC. It specifies CASSFPGTSISNEQFF.

The gene calls are TRBV30 and TRBJ2-7; D possibly corresponds to TRBD1 (5 bases). The CDR3 spans 13 residues. V lost 4 bases, J lost 2 bases, and 12 bases lay in between. Germline CDR1 reads GTSNPN; CDR2 reads SVGIG (reference sequence). CDR3 loop: CAWTPPGTYEQYF. The CDR3 bases are TGTGCCTGGACCCCTCCAGGGACCTACGAGCAGTACTTC.

DNA of the CDR3: TGTGCCAGCAGACGGCTGACACGGACAGGGGCCCCCACAGATACGCAGTATTTT. Translated: CASRRLTRTGAPTDTQYF. The chain has TRBV27 and TRBJ2-3, with 9 positions matching TRBD1. Germline CDR1 MNHEY, CDR2 SMNVEV (reference sequence). V lost 6 bases and J lost 2; bases outside the gene matches: 15. CDR3 size: 18 residues.

The gene calls are TRBV10-3 and TRBJ2-2; 13 bases fit TRBD2. The V gene end was trimmed by 6 bases and the J gene end by 3 bases; junction bases not matched to a gene: 7. The CDR3 has 17 amino acids. Looked up from germline, CDR1 is ENHRY and CDR2 is SYGVKD. The CDR3 DNA sequence: TGTGCCATCAGCGCCACTAGCGGGAGGGCTCACACCGGGGAGCTGTTTTTT. Translating gives CAISATSGRAHTGELFF.

The V gene is TRBV12-5, the J gene TRBJ2-1, with TRBD1 identical over 11 bases. CDR3 length equals 13 residues. Per the germline V gene, CDR1 is LGHNT and CDR2 is FRNRAP. Trimming removed 6 bases from V and 10 bases from J; junction bases left unmatched: 5. The CDR3 sequence: CASGDRGRGEQFF. As DNA, the CDR3 is TGTGCTAGTGGGGACAGGGGGCGCGGGGAGCAGTTCTTC.

This clone was observed a handful of times. The CDR3 region has the DNA TGCGCCAGCAGCATGGGGGACAGGGCCACTGAAGCTTTCTTT. This encodes CASSMGDRATEAFF. The chain links TRBV5-1 to TRBJ1-1, with 9 bases fitting TRBD1. The V gene's germline CDR1 is SGHRS and CDR2 YFSETQ. CDR3 length: 14 amino acids. J gave up 4 bases and V 4 bases, and 5 bases lay outside the gene matches.

J is TRBJ2-2 and V is TRBV19; TRBD2 agrees at 8 bases. The CDR3 totals 14 residues. V lost 3 bases and J lost 7; bases outside the gene matches: 4. From germline, CDR1 is LNHDA and CDR2 SQIVND (reference sequence). CDR3 sequence: CASSMTSAGGELFF. Written as DNA, the CDR3 is TGTGCCAGTAGTATGACTAGCGCGGGCGGGGAGCTGTTTTTT.

The chain is built from TRBV2 and TRBJ2-7, with no clear D. This CDR3 spans 11 amino acids. Per germline, CDR1 SNHLY and CDR2 FYNNEI. V was pared by 4 bases and J by 5 bases, with 6 bases between. The CDR3 DNA reads TGTGCCAGCAGTGTCACCAACGAGCAGTACTTC. Translated, it gives CASSVTNEQYF.

This chain links TRBV6-5 with TRBJ1-2; 7 bases fit TRBD1. The V gene end was trimmed by 2 bases and the J gene end by 6 bases; junction bases not matched to a gene: 6. The CDR3 extends over 14 amino acids. CDR1 MNHEY and CDR2 SVGAGI come from the germline V gene. CDR3 coding DNA: TGTGCCAGCAGTTACGGGGTAGGGGGCCATGGCTACACCTTC. It specifies CASSYGVGGHGYTF.

This clone was recorded a few times. CDR3 nucleotide sequence: TGTGCCAGCAGCGTAGACCGCGCTAGCGGGAGGAACGAGCAGTACTTC. Translating gives CASSVDRASGRNEQYF. The chain combines TRBV9 with TRBJ2-7, with 11 nucleotides matching TRBD2. The V segment lost 0 bases and the J segment 5 bases; nucleotides outside the gene matches: 7. The CDR3 runs 16 residues. Germline CDR1 and CDR2: SGDLS and YYNGEE.

The rearrangement uses TRBV7-2 and TRBJ2-2; 7 nucleotides agree with TRBD1. Trimming took 1 base from V and 4 from J; bases not matched to a gene: 9. From germline, CDR1 is SGHTA and CDR2 FQGNSA. The length of the CDR3 is 17 residues. This chain's CDR3 is CASSLDGLRGRTGELFF. The CDR3 DNA reads as TGTGCCAGCAGCTTAGACGGCCTTAGGGGGCGCACCGGGGAGCTGTTTTTT.

This clone showed up just a few times. The chain recombines TRBV10-3 with TRBJ1-1; no clear D. Trimming shortened V by 0 bases and J by 10 bases, and 9 bases separated the two germline ends. Germline V gives CDR1 ENHRY, CDR2 SYGVKD. This CDR3 contains 12 residues. CDR3 sequence (DNA): TGTGCCATCAGTGAGTCTGGGGATATAGCTTTCTTT. It codes for CAISESGDIAFF.

This chain links TRBV9 with TRBJ2-2; no clear D. Germline CDR1 reads SGDLS; CDR2 reads YYNGEE. The length of the CDR3 is 14 residues. V was pared by 0 bases and J by 6 bases, with 9 bases between. CDR3 protein: CASSVENYAGELFF. The CDR3 DNA reads as TGTGCCAGCAGCGTAGAGAATTACGCCGGGGAGCTGTTTTTT.